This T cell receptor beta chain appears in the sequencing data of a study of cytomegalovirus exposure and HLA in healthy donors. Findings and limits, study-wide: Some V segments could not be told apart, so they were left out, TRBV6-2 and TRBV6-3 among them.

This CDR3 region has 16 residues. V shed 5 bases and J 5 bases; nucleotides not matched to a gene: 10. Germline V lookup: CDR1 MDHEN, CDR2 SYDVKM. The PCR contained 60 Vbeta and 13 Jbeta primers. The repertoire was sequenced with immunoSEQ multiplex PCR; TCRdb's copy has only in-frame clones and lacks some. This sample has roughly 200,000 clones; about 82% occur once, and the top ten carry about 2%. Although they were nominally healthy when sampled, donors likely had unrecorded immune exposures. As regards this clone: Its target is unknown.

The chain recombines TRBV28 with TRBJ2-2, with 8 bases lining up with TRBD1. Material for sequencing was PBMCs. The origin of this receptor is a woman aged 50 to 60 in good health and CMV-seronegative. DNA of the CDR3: TGTGCCAGCAGTATAAGACAGGGGTTGAAGACCGGGGAGCTGTTTTTT. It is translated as CASSIRQGLKTGELFF. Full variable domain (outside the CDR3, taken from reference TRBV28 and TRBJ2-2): DVKVTQSSRYLVKRTGEKVFLECVQDMDHENMFWYRQDPGLGLRLIYFSYDVKMKEKGDIPEGYSVSREKKERFSLILESASTNQTSMYLCASSIRQGLKTGELFFGEGSRLTVL.